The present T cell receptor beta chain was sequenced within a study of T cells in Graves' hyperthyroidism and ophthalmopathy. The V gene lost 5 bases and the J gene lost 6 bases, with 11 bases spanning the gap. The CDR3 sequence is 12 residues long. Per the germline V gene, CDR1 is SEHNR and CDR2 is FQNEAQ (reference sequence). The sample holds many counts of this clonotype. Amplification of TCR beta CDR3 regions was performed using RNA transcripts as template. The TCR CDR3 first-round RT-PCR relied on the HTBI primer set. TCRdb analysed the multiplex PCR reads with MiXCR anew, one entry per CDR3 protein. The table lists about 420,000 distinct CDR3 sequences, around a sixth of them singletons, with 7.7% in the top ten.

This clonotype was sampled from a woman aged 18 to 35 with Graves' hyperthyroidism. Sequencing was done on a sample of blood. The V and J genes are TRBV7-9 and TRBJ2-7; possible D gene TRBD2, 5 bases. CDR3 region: CASSPHEGEQYF. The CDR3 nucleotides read TGTGCCAGCAGCCCCCACGAGGGCGAGCAGTACTTC.